This entry is about one T cell receptor beta chain. Its antigen is as yet unknown. This CDR3 has 15 amino acids. Germline V lookup: CDR1 GTSNPN, CDR2 SVGIG (reference sequence). The germline V and J ends were trimmed by 0 bases and 3 bases, with 9 bases remaining between them. These data are taken from a study of cytomegalovirus exposure and HLA in healthy donors. At the level of the study: Most genotyped donors, 81% of about 400, had Caucasian-associated genetic ancestry. Study findings and constraints: Further analysis, carried out later, found HLA-associated TCR beta chains more clonally expanded than equally common other chains.

With 60 Vbeta and 13 Jbeta primers, the PCR was carried out. TCRdb keeps only in-frame clones here, not all; method: immunoSEQ multiplex PCR. This sample carries fewer than 100,000 clones, 69% of them seen once, and the ten largest clones take approximately 1.1%. The study sampled nominally healthy donors, though unrecorded immune exposures were likely. Material for sequencing was PBMCs. The TCR was taken from a female donor in good health and CMV-seronegative. This chain uses TRBV30 with TRBJ1-6, with D possibly matching TRBD1 (6 bases). DNA for the CDR3: TGTGCCTGGAGTGTACCCAGGGGCTATAATTCACCCCTCCACTTT. Its translation: CAWSVPRGYNSPLHF.